The T cell receptor (beta chain) described here comes from a study of T-cell reconstitution after alpha-beta-depleted transplantation in children. Library preparation (for TCRbeta) was performed with unique molecular identifiers. MiXCR, applied by TCRdb to the PCR reads, yields one record per CDR3 protein. The repertoire holds approximately 400,000 distinct CDR3 sequences, with approximately 10% as singletons. The CDR3 has 14 amino acids. V shed 3 bases, J shed 5 bases, and the junction held 5 bases outside the gene matches. The source was PBMCs from the stem cell graft donor, collected from the stem cell graft. The sequence was collected from a human donor who donated a stem cell graft to a child with acute myeloid leukemia. The chain employs TRBV12-3 or TRBV12-4 and TRBJ1-2, with 8 bases lining up with TRBD1. CDR3 region: CASSLGRQGYGYTF. DNA of the CDR3: TGTGCCAGCAGTTTGGGCCGACAGGGGTATGGCTACACCTTC.